This TCR beta chain appears in the sequencing data of a study of blood T cells in healthy people across ages. This CDR3 is built from 11 residues. V gave up 5 bases and J gave up 13 bases, with 12 bases separating them. In germline, CDR1 is SGHTA, CDR2 FQGNSA. This clonotype is a singleton in its sample. Its antigen remains unidentified. This sequence may be a read error, since a much larger clone differs from it by one base. It was with a sample-barcoded 5' primer and a J-beta primer mix that a second PCR of roughly 7 to 12 cycles was run. Every cDNA molecule carried a tag from a template-switch adaptor bearing 12 random nucleotides. TCRdb fed the 5' RACE reads into MiXCR, producing one record per CDR3 protein. The sample records about 780,000 distinct CDR3 sequences, around 50% being singletons. Points from the study as a whole: The fall in TCR beta diversity per million T cells was roughly linear with age. It was the long-lived donors that had more naive CD4+ cells and higher diversity than aged donors. Naive and antigen-experienced cells could not be conclusively compared, given unsorted PBMCs.

The gene calls are TRBV7-2 and TRBJ2-1, with a tentative D call TRBD2 (5 bases). The receptor comes from an elderly man in good health. The sequenced sample consisted of blood. This chain's CDR3 is CASSTAETQFF. For the CDR3, the DNA is TGTGCCAGCAGCACAGCGGAGACCCAGTTCTTC.